The present entry profiles one T cell receptor beta chain with its context. As yet, its antigen is unknown. MiXCR, run by TCRdb on the 5' RACE reads, gives a single entry per CDR3 protein. The sample lists 1.5 million to 2 million distinct CDR3 sequences, about 30% occurring once. The data originate from a study of identical twins. Findings of the study overall: Out-of-frame beta chain sequences displayed weaker excess sharing between twins.

What was sequenced was cord blood. This TCR came from a newborn girl in good health.

CDR3 DNA: TGTGCCAGCAGTTTGCCGGGACACTCCTACGAGCAGTACTTC. As protein: CASSLPGHSYEQYF. The chain has TRBV6-2 or TRBV6-3 and TRBJ2-7, with TRBD1 as a possible D gene (6 bases). Germline V lookup: CDR1 MNHEY, CDR2 SVGEGT. V was cut by 4 bases and J by 0 bases, with 10 bases left in between. The CDR3 extends over 14 amino acids.